Presented here are 9 T cell receptor beta chains from one specimen sequenced in a study of T-cell memory formation after mild COVID-19. In TCRdb, the 5' RACE reads were re-called with MiXCR into one record per CDR3 protein. The sample lists 300,000 to 400,000 distinct CDR3 sequences, around a sixth occurring once. The specimen sequenced was PBMCs or a T cell subset sorted from them (not recorded which). These receptor sequences come from a man aged 18 to 30 who had mild COVID-19 (a few samples of this study predate the infection). Cell type and time point are not known.

The rearrangement uses TRBV7-8 and TRBJ2-7; a weak D match, TRBD1 (6 bases). This CDR3 contains 15 residues. Germline values: CDR1 SGHVS, CDR2 FQNEAQ. The V end was cut by 1 base, the J end by 1 base, with 11 bases between. Written as DNA, the CDR3 is TGTGCCAGCAGCTTAGAACAGGGTGTATCCTACGAGCAGTACTTC. Translated, it gives CASSLEQGVSYEQYF. Based on the CDR3 plus reference TRBV7-8 and TRBJ2-7, the full variable domain is GAGVSQSPRYKVAKRGQDVALRCDPISGHVSLFWYQQALGQGPEFLTYFQNEAQLDKSGLPSDRFFAERPEGSVSTLKIQRTQQEDSAVYLCASSLEQGVSYEQYFGPGTRLTVT.

The chain has TRBV7-2 and TRBJ2-5, with D tentatively TRBD2 (5 bases). Deletions cut 3 bases from V and 0 bases from J, with 8 bases between. The CDR3 sequence is 14 residues long. Germline lookup yields CDR1 SGHTA and CDR2 FQGNSA. The CDR3: CASSFRGYQETQYF. The CDR3 DNA reads TGTGCCAGCAGCTTTCGCGGGTACCAAGAGACCCAGTACTTC.

This clonotype was seen ten or more times. The genes are TRBV5-6 and TRBJ2-3; 8 bases map to TRBD1. Germline V gives CDR1 SGHDT, CDR2 YYEEEE. Trimming took 1 base from V and 4 from J; bases not matched to a gene: 8. The CDR3 extends over 16 amino acids. CDR3 nucleotide sequence: TGTGCCAGCAGCTTGCGTCAGGGGGCAATATCAGATACGCAGTATTTT. As protein: CASSLRQGAISDTQYF.

V is TRBV7-9 and J is TRBJ2-5; D possibly matches TRBD1 or TRBD2 (5 bases each). Trimming left V 0 bases short and J 4 bases short, with 12 bases between. CDR3 length: 15 residues. Germline CDR1 is SEHNR and CDR2 is FQNEAQ (reference sequence). Here the CDR3 reads CASSLALGDTETQYF. The CDR3 region has the DNA TGTGCCAGCAGCTTAGCGCTGGGGGATACAGAGACCCAGTACTTC.

This clonotype has just a few counts. The chain employs TRBV5-1 and TRBJ2-2; perhaps TRBD2 as D (6 bases). The ends were cut back, 4 bases at V and 3 bases at J, with 16 bases in the middle. This CDR3 has 16 amino acids. Looked up from germline, CDR1 is SGHRS and CDR2 is YFSETQ. For the CDR3, the DNA is TGCGCCAGCAGCCCCTTTCCCTCGGGGGACACCGGGGAGCTGTTTTTT. It codes for CASSPFPSGDTGELFF. The full variable domain, completed using reference TRBV5-1 and TRBJ2-2, is KAGVTQTPRYLIKTRGQQVTLSCSPISGHRSVSWYQQTPGQGLQFLFEYFSETQRNKGNFPGRFSGRQFSNSRSEMNVSTLELGDSALYLCASSPFPSGDTGELFFGEGSRLTVL.

V and J are TRBV10-3 and TRBJ2-5; 9 positions agree with TRBD2. CDR1 and CDR2 (germline): ENHRY, SYGVKD. The J segment lost 3 bases and the V segment lost 10 bases, leaving 12 bases of the junction unmatched. The CDR3 extends over 15 amino acids. This CDR3 reads CATRVASGEKETQYF. CDR3 coding DNA: TGTGCCACTAGGGTGGCTAGCGGGGAGAAAGAGACCCAGTACTTC.

This clonotype has a count of ten or more. The chain couples TRBV5-1 to TRBJ2-5; TRBD2 aligns across 10 bases. The length of the CDR3 is 16 residues. The J segment lost 5 bases and the V segment lost 4 bases, leaving 11 bases of the junction unmatched. Germline CDR1 SGHRS, CDR2 YFSETQ. Written as DNA, the CDR3 is TGCGCCAGCAGCCAGAAGACTAGCGGGTCAGTCGAGACCCAGTACTTC. Its protein is CASSQKTSGSVETQYF.

The gene calls are TRBV6-5 and TRBJ1-6; D might be TRBD1 (6 bases). The CDR3 totals 15 residues. CDR1 is MNHEY, CDR2 SVGAGI, per germline. V lost 2 bases and J lost 10, with 15 bases in between. In DNA, the CDR3 is TGTGCCAGCAGTTACCTTCCCGCCAGGGGCTCACCCCTCCACTTT. It codes for CASSYLPARGSPLHF.

This clonotype was seen more than once but under ten times. V and J are TRBV11-3 and TRBJ2-1; TRBD2 is a possible D gene (6 bases). Per the germline V gene, CDR1 is SGHNT and CDR2 is YENEEA. This CDR3 is 16 amino acids long. The ends were cut back, 5 bases at V and 3 bases at J, with 17 bases in the middle. The chain's CDR3 is CASSERAGSNYNEQFF. The CDR3 DNA sequence: TGTGCCAGCAGCGAAAGAGCGGGCAGCAACTACAATGAGCAGTTCTTC. Looking up the rest from reference TRBV11-3 and TRBJ2-1 gives the full variable domain: EAGVVQSPRYKIIEKKQPVAFWCNPISGHNTLYWYLQNLGQGPELLIRYENEEAVDDSQLPKDRFSAERLKGVDSTLKIQPAELGDSAVYLCASSERAGSNYNEQFFGPGTRLTVL.